This TCR beta chain is drawn from a study of early T cells in non-severe SARS-CoV-2 infection. The CDR3 contains 14 residues. CDR1 and CDR2 (germline): LNHDA, SQIVND (reference sequence). V was cut by 6 bases and J by 1 base, with 10 bases left in between. MiXCR, run by TCRdb on the 5' RACE reads, gives a single entry per CDR3 protein. In the table there are around 12,000 distinct CDR3 sequences, 4.8% of which are singletons. This clonotype was seen ten or more times. The chain is built from TRBV19 and TRBJ1-5; no definite D call. The sequencing sample was made of whole blood. The clonotype was recovered from an adult who was a healthcare worker with PCR-confirmed SARS-CoV-2 infection or an uninfected control (not recorded which). CDR3 in DNA: TGTGCCAGTAGAATTGTCGGCAGCAATCAGCCCCAGCATTTT. It translates to CASRIVGSNQPQHF.